Following are 14 T cell receptor beta chains from one sample sequenced in a study of technical replicates of blood from several donors. TCRdb keeps only in-frame clones here, not all; method: immunoSEQ multiplex PCR. The sample records about 66,000 clones, roughly 90% being singletons. Sequences were obtained from PBMCs. The receptors were sampled from a human donor in good health. Some clones in this sample may be carry-over from other donors' samples.

V and J are TRBV7-2 and TRBJ2-2; 8 bases line up with TRBD2. The CDR3 consists of 17 residues. Trimming at V came to 2 bases and at J to 2 bases, leaving 7 bases not matched to a gene. Germline assignment: CDR1 SGHTA and CDR2 FQGNSA. The chain's CDR3 is CASSLQPSGGNTGELFF. The CDR3 nucleotides are TGTGCCAGCAGCTTACAACCCAGCGGGGGAAACACCGGGGAGCTGTTTTTT.

The V and J genes are TRBV4-3 and TRBJ1-1; 7 nucleotides match TRBD1. Germline CDR1 reads LGHNA; CDR2 reads YSLEER. The trim removed 4 bases at V and 5 bases at J, leaving 10 bases unmatched. CDR3 length: 15 residues. The CDR3, as DNA: TGCGCCAGCAGCCGCCAGACAGGGTTTGGGACTGAAGCTTTCTTT. Translated, it gives CASSRQTGFGTEAFF.

This clone is classed as medium-sized (0.01 to 0.1%). The genes are TRBV19 and TRBJ2-5; 10 bases are a match to TRBD2. With 6 bases clipped from V and 5 bases from J, the junction kept 9 bases outside the gene matches. Germline V CDR1 and CDR2: LNHDA, SQIVND (reference sequence). This CDR3 has 15 amino acids. The CDR3 loop is CASSQGSSGSETQYF. CDR3 nucleotides: TGTGCCAGTAGCCAGGGTTCTAGCGGGAGTGAGACCCAGTACTTC.

The chain links TRBV6-4 to TRBJ2-6; 8 bases agree with TRBD1. The CDR3 contains 17 residues. Germline V CDR1 and CDR2: MRHNA, SNTAGT. With V trimmed by 4 bases and J by 3 bases, 8 bases remained unmatched. CDR3 protein: CASSVVTGGDGANVLTF. CDR3 bases: TGTGCCAGCAGTGTAGTAACAGGGGGAGATGGGGCCAACGTCCTGACTTTC.

This sequence joins TRBV11-2 and TRBJ2-1; 9 bases fit TRBD2. Trimming took 5 bases from V and 5 from J; bases not matched to a gene: 13. The CDR3 covers 17 residues. CDR1 and CDR2 (germline): SGHAT, FQNNGV. The CDR3 sequence: CASSVGRGGALDNEQFF. CDR3 nucleotide sequence: TGTGCCAGCAGCGTGGGGCGGGGGGGAGCTCTGGACAATGAGCAGTTCTTC.

The chain is built from TRBV4-1 and TRBJ1-2; 9 nucleotides match TRBD1. V gave up 1 base and J gave up 2 bases; unmatched junction bases: 8. Per germline, CDR1 MGHRA and CDR2 YSYEKL. This CDR3 spans 17 amino acids. As DNA, the CDR3 is TGCGCCAGCAGCCAAGGGGGCGGGGACAGGGCAAACTATGGCTACACCTTC. As protein: CASSQGGGDRANYGYTF.

This chain connects TRBV9 to TRBJ2-5; D uncertain. V lost 6 bases, J lost 2 bases, and 14 bases lay in between. The CDR3 is 14 amino acids. CDR1 is SGDLS, CDR2 YYNGEE, per germline. CDR3 bases: TGTGCCAGCAACCCCAGAGGCGTACAAGAGACCCAGTACTTC. It translates to CASNPRGVQETQYF.

The rearrangement uses TRBV6-4 and TRBJ2-7; TRBD1 agrees at 9 bases. Germline V lookup: CDR1 MRHNA, CDR2 SNTAGT. The CDR3 totals 17 residues. Trimming took 0 bases from V and 3 from J; bases not matched to a gene: 9. The CDR3 DNA sequence: TGTGCCAGCAGTGACTCCGGGACAGGGAATCCCAACTACGAGCAGTACTTC. Its protein product is CASSDSGTGNPNYEQYF.

The chain is built from TRBV4-2 and TRBJ1-1; D perhaps matches TRBD1 (5 bases). Trimming removed 0 bases at V and 1 base at J, with 21 bases between. The CDR3 is made up of 19 amino acids. CDR1 and CDR2 from the germline V gene are LGHNA and YNFKEQ. CDR3 coding DNA: TGTGCCAGCAGCCAAGATCGGGGGAAAGGGAGGTTCGGGAACACTGAAGCTTTCTTT. It is translated as CASSQDRGKGRFGNTEAFF.

This chain connects TRBV11-2 to TRBJ2-7, with 8 bases that match TRBD1. The CDR3 is 14 residues long. The V gene end was trimmed by 4 bases and the J gene end by 2 bases; junction bases not matched to a gene: 4. Germline V CDR1 and CDR2: SGHAT, FQNNGV. CDR3: CASSSTGAPYEQYF. In DNA form, the CDR3 reads TGTGCCAGCAGCTCGACAGGGGCCCCCTACGAGCAGTACTTC.

V usage is TRBV27 and J usage is TRBJ2-7, with 11 bases identical to TRBD2. Germline assignment: CDR1 MNHEY and CDR2 SMNVEV (reference sequence). V lost 5 bases, J lost 2 bases, and 8 bases stayed unmatched. The CDR3 is 16 residues long. CDR3 bases: TGTGCCAGCAGTCCCGGGTGGGGACTAGCGGCCTACGAGCAGTACTTC. Amino acids: CASSPGWGLAAYEQYF.

In the case of this clone: The same CDR3 can be traced to other DNA sequences in this sample. The chain recombines TRBV5-1 with TRBJ2-3; D ambiguous. V lost 1 base, J lost 0 bases, and 6 bases lay in between. The CDR3 length is 14 residues. CDR1 and CDR2 (germline): SGHRS, YFSETQ. CDR3 residues: CASSLIPSTDTQYF. Written as DNA, the CDR3 is TGCGCCAGCAGCTTGATCCCGAGCACAGATACGCAGTATTTT. Drawing the rest from reference TRBV5-1 and TRBJ2-3, the complete variable domain is KAGVTQTPRYLIKTRGQQVTLSCSPISGHRSVSWYQQTPGQGLQFLFEYFSETQRNKGNFPGRFSGRQFSNSRSEMNVSTLELGDSALYLCASSLIPSTDTQYFGPGTRLTVL.

The J gene is TRBJ1-5, the V gene TRBV4-3, with D unresolved. The CDR3 is 16 amino acids. The ends were cut back, 1 base at V and 2 bases at J, with 12 bases in the middle. Germline V gene sequence: CDR1 LGHNA, CDR2 YSLEER. Written as DNA, the CDR3 is TGCGCCAGCAGCCAAGGCGGATACAATGGCAATCAGCCCCAGCATTTT. Translated, it gives CASSQGGYNGNQPQHF.

V and J are TRBV5-1 and TRBJ2-1; 9 bases are shared with TRBD2. The CDR3 totals 16 residues. The ends lost 2 bases at V and 7 bases at J; junction bases unmatched: 10. Germline assignment: CDR1 SGHRS and CDR2 YFSETQ. In nucleotides, the CDR3 is TGCGCCAGCAGCTTTCAGACTAGCGGAGTGGGGAATGAGCAGTTCTTC. Translation gives CASSFQTSGVGNEQFF.